Included here is one T cell receptor beta chain sequence, with context. Generated by immunoSEQ multiplex PCR, the TCRdb table keeps only in-frame clones and is missing some. This sample carries 17,000 or so clones, roughly 71% of them seen once, and the ten largest clones take about an eighth. The treatment is: randomized to nivolumab then ipilimumab (arm A) or the reverse (arm B). This CDR3 has 15 residues. V shed 0 bases and J 8 bases; nucleotides not matched to a gene: 7. In germline, CDR1 is SGDLS, CDR2 YYNGEE. The data originate from a study of sequential checkpoint blockade in melanoma. Looking at the study overall: Maintenance nivolumab came after either treatment sequence.

The input for sequencing was CD8+ T cells sorted from blood (inferred from file names), taken from a patient given nivolumab and ipilimumab in sequence. This clonotype originated in a human donor with melanoma. The V gene is TRBV9, the J gene TRBJ2-1, with 8 nucleotides matching TRBD2. The CDR3 is CASSVASGGLHEQFF. CDR3 in DNA: TGTGCCAGCAGCGTAGCGAGCGGGGGCCTCCATGAGCAGTTCTTC.